This T cell receptor beta chain was retrieved from a study of regulatory T cells. Study-level results: Hydrophobic residues at CDR3 positions 6 and 7 were enriched in conventional CD4+ T cells of CD3G-deficient patients.

The CDR3 is 16 residues long. Trimming pared 0 bases from V and 0 bases from J, leaving 10 bases between. The PCR used 52 TRBV and 13 TRBJ primers. The table came from immunoSEQ multiplex PCR; TCRdb's copy has only in-frame clones and leaves some out. Seen here are 20,000 to 25,000 clones, about 88% observed once, and the top ten hold approximately 1.3%. Details on this clone: What it recognizes is unknown.

The clonotype comes from a child aged 5 to 17 with CD3G deficiency. Sequencing was carried out using conventional CD4+ T cells sorted from blood. This chain joins TRBV5-3 and TRBJ1-5; the D is unclear. TRBV5-3 falls under the ORF class, with uncertain function. The CDR3 protein is CARSLVSAYSNQPQHF. CDR3 coding DNA: TGTGCCAGAAGCTTGGTGTCAGCATATAGCAATCAGCCCCAGCATTTT.